Below are 5 T cell receptor beta chains sequenced from a single sample in a study of vaccination and CD4 T cells after COVID-19. No antigen has been assigned to these receptors. The treatment is: roughly 11-day PBMC culture with coronavirus spike peptide pools or control peptides (ViraFEST assay). The Oncomine TCR Beta short-read assay was what sequenced the DNA obtained from cultured CD4+ T cells. One entry per CDR3 protein, called by TCRdb with MiXCR from the PCR reads. The sample contains 11,000 or so distinct CDR3 sequences, roughly 54% of which appear only once. The specimen sequenced was CD4+ T cells from blood, cultured in vitro. Receptor source: a human donor who had recovered from COVID-19.

The V gene is TRBV6-5, the J gene TRBJ2-3, with 9 bases matching TRBD2. The CDR3 runs 18 residues. J gave up 4 bases and V 2 bases, and 13 bases lay outside the gene matches. Germline values: CDR1 MNHEY, CDR2 SVGAGI. The CDR3 loop reads CASSYLYASGTGADTQYF. The CDR3 nucleotides are TGTGCCAGCAGTTACCTTTATGCTAGCGGGACCGGGGCAGATACGCAGTATTTT.

The chain carries TRBV19 and TRBJ2-7; 10 nucleotides agree with TRBD1. The trim removed 6 bases at V and 2 bases at J, leaving 7 bases unmatched. The CDR3 is made up of 15 amino acids. Germline CDR1 and CDR2: LNHDA and SQIVND (reference sequence). Written as DNA, the CDR3 is TGTGCCAGTAGCCTGACAGGGGGCCCCACCTACGAGCAGTACTTC. It specifies CASSLTGGPTYEQYF.

The chain has TRBV6-2 or TRBV6-3 and TRBJ2-5, with D maybe TRBD2 (6 bases). Germline V gene data show CDR1 as MNHEY and CDR2 as SVGEGT. The CDR3 is 17 amino acids. V lost 2 bases and J lost 2, with 18 bases in between. The CDR3 here is CASSYRSGQGGQETQYF. DNA of the CDR3: TGTGCCAGCAGTTACCGATCCGGGCAGGGAGGTCAAGAGACCCAGTACTTC.

CDR3 in DNA: TGTGCCAGCCACTTGGGACTCCTGGGGGACTCCTACGAGCAGTACTTC. It yields the protein CASHLGLLGDSYEQYF. The chain couples TRBV6-2 or TRBV6-3 to TRBJ2-7; weak D call: TRBD2 (6 bases). The CDR3 has 16 amino acids. The germline CDR1 and CDR2 sequences are MNHEY and SVGEGT. The V end was cut by 8 bases, the J end by 0 bases, with 20 bases between.

The J gene is TRBJ1-2, the V gene TRBV20-1, with TRBD1 matching 7 bases. This CDR3 comprises 15 residues. Germline V gives CDR1 DFQATT, CDR2 SNEGSKA (reference sequence). J was trimmed by 8 bases and V by 0 bases; bases with no gene match: 12. The CDR3 sequence is CSARDGRGGARGYTF. CDR3 DNA sequence: TGCAGTGCTAGAGATGGTAGAGGGGGCGCAAGGGGCTACACCTTC.